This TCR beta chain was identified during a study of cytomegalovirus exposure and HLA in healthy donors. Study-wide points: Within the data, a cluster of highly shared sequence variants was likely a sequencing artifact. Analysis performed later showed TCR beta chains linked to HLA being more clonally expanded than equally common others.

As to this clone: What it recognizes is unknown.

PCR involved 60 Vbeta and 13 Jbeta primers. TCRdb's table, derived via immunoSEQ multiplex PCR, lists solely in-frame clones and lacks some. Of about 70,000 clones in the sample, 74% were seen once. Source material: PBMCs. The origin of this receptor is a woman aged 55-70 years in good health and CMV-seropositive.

CDR3 coding DNA: TGCGCCAGCACACAGGGGGCGCCCACCGGGGAGCTGTTTTTT. Amino acids: CASTQGAPTGELFF. The V call is TRBV5-1, the J call TRBJ2-2; 9 positions match TRBD1. Losses at the gene ends were 6 bases for V and 4 bases for J; bases not matched to a gene: 4. Germline loops: CDR1 SGHRS, CDR2 YFSETQ. The CDR3 loop spans 14 amino acids.